This entry lists 32 T cell receptor beta chains sequenced from one sample in a study of blood T cell repertoires in COVID-19. The repertoire was sequenced with immunoSEQ multiplex PCR; TCRdb's copy has only in-frame clones and lacks some. The sample comprises over 75,000 clones, 91% of which are singletons, and around 2.3% rests with the top ten. The sample taken for sequencing was peripheral blood. The origin of the receptors is a human donor with active COVID-19. The donor label of this sample is uncertain.

The chain recombines TRBV19 with TRBJ1-4; TRBD1 matches at 7 bases. The germline V gene encodes CDR1 LNHDA and CDR2 SQIVND (reference sequence). Trimming took 7 bases from V and 5 from J; bases not matched to a gene: 13. The CDR3 totals 16 residues. DNA of the CDR3: TGTGCCAGTACCCCCCCGGGACAGAGGCCGAATGAAAAACTGTTTTTT. Translating gives CASTPPGQRPNEKLFF.

The V call is TRBV3-1 (or the pseudogene TRBV3-2), the J call TRBJ2-5; 8 bases line up with TRBD2. The CDR3 extends over 15 amino acids. J lost 3 bases, V lost 1 base, and 4 bases had no gene match. Germline V gene sequence: CDR1 LGHDT, CDR2 YNNKEL (reference sequence). The CDR3 protein is CASSQVAGPKETQYF. The CDR3 region has the DNA TGTGCCAGCAGCCAAGTAGCGGGGCCTAAAGAGACCCAGTACTTC.

The chain is built from TRBV9 and TRBJ2-1; maybe TRBD1 (6 bases). Trimming left V 0 bases short and J 6 bases short, with 16 bases between. From germline, CDR1 is SGDLS and CDR2 YYNGEE. There are 16 residues in the CDR3. CDR3 loop: CASSVVDRTESNEQFF. CDR3 DNA sequence: TGTGCCAGCAGCGTAGTTGATCGGACAGAGAGCAATGAGCAGTTCTTC.

The chain links TRBV11-3 to TRBJ1-2; a weak D match, TRBD1 (6 bases). Germline V gene data show CDR1 as SGHNT and CDR2 as YENEEA. This CDR3 is built from 17 residues. V lost 3 bases to trimming and J lost 1 base, with 18 bases between them. The CDR3 nucleotides are TGTGCCAGCAGCTTGGGGCGGGGGCGCGTGTATAACTATGGCTACACCTTC. It yields the protein CASSLGRGRVYNYGYTF.

The chain couples TRBV6-6 to TRBJ1-1, with D hard to call. The CDR3 has 11 residues. Per the germline V gene, CDR1 is MNHNY and CDR2 is SVGAGI (reference sequence). Trimming pared 3 bases from V and 10 bases from J, leaving 9 bases between. CDR3 bases: TGTGCCAGCAGTTATCAGTTAGCAGCTTTCTTT. It translates to CASSYQLAAFF.

The V and J genes are TRBV7-2 and TRBJ1-1; D not certain. Between the trimmed V and J ends, which lost 6 bases and 0 bases, there was a span of 8 bases. The CDR3 is 13 residues long. The germline CDR1 and CDR2 sequences are SGHTA and FQGNSA. The chain's CDR3 is CASRPTLNTEAFF. The DNA for the CDR3 is TGTGCCAGCAGGCCGACATTGAACACTGAAGCTTTCTTT. Combining the CDR3 with reference TRBV7-2 and TRBJ1-1 gives the whole variable domain GAGVSQSPSNKVTEKGKDVELRCDPISGHTALYWYRQSLGQGLEFLIYFQGNSAPDKSGLPSDRFSAERTGGSVSTLTIQRTQQEDSAVYLCASRPTLNTEAFFGQGTRLTVV.

The rearrangement uses TRBV4-2 and TRBJ2-5; tentative D call: TRBD2 (6 bases). The CDR3 runs 16 residues. V was pared by 1 base and J by 2 bases, with 14 bases between. CDR1 is LGHNA and CDR2 is YNFKEQ in the germline V gene. The CDR3 is CASSQGTTTSQETQYF. The CDR3 nucleotides are TGTGCCAGCAGCCAAGGGACTACGACATCTCAAGAGACCCAGTACTTC.

The rearrangement links TRBV6-5 to TRBJ2-5; TRBD1 matches 8 bases. The CDR3 covers 15 residues. From germline, CDR1 is MNHEY and CDR2 SVGAGI. Trimming at V came to 4 bases and at J to 3 bases, leaving 7 bases not matched to a gene. Here the CDR3 DNA reads TGTGCCAGCAGTTTACCCGGACAGGGTAAAGAGACCCAGTACTTC. Its translation: CASSLPGQGKETQYF.

The CDR3, as DNA: TGCGCCAGCAGTGCGGACAGGGGAGGTCCGCAGTACTTC. Its protein product is CASSADRGGPQYF. The V call is TRBV10-1, the J call TRBJ2-7, with TRBD1 matching over 9 bases. CDR3 size: 13 residues. The trim removed 4 bases at V and 9 bases at J, leaving 7 bases unmatched. Germline V lookup: CDR1 WNHNN, CDR2 SYGVQD (reference sequence).

The chain links TRBV6-2 or TRBV6-3 to TRBJ2-3; 10 bases match TRBD2. The germline CDR1 and CDR2 sequences are MNHEY and SVGEGT. The CDR3 extends over 16 amino acids. Trimming took 6 bases from V and 0 from J; bases not matched to a gene: 6. The chain's CDR3 is CASSPGLAASTDTQYF. Here the CDR3 DNA reads TGTGCCAGCAGCCCTGGACTAGCGGCTAGCACAGATACGCAGTATTTT.

This clone was observed once. The J gene is TRBJ1-1, the V gene TRBV11-2; D is unresolved. CDR1 is SGHAT, CDR2 FQNNGV, per germline. Between the trimmed V and J ends, which lost 1 base and 6 bases, there was a span of 6 bases. The CDR3 is made up of 12 amino acids. The CDR3 DNA is TGTGCCAGCAGCTTAGGAGGGCCTGAAGCTTTCTTT. Translation gives CASSLGGPEAFF.

The V gene is TRBV5-8, the J gene TRBJ2-5; 12 bases agree with TRBD2. CDR1 and CDR2 from the germline V gene are SGHTS and YDEGEE. The CDR3 covers 17 residues. V lost 1 base, J lost 4 bases, and 8 bases stayed unmatched. The CDR3 sequence: CASSLPVGLAGTETQYF. The CDR3 nucleotides read TGTGCCAGCAGCTTGCCTGTTGGACTAGCGGGGACAGAGACCCAGTACTTC.

V gene TRBV5-5 combines with J gene TRBJ2-7; 8 bases agree with TRBD1. Germline V CDR1 and CDR2: SGHKS, YYEKEE (reference sequence). V shed 0 bases, J shed 0 bases, and the junction held 8 bases outside the gene matches. The CDR3 is made up of 17 amino acids. The DNA of the CDR3 is TGTGCCAGCAGCTTGGCCGTACTCGGGACAGGCTCCTACGAGCAGTACTTC. It encodes CASSLAVLGTGSYEQYF. The full variable domain, completed using reference TRBV5-5 and TRBJ2-7, is DAGVTQSPTHLIKTRGQQVTLRCSPISGHKSVSWYQQVLGQGPQFIFQYYEKEERGRGNFPDRFSARQFPNYSSELNVNALLLGDSALYLCASSLAVLGTGSYEQYFGPGTRLTVT.

This clone is a singleton in its sample. The V call is TRBV6-1, the J call TRBJ1-2, with 9 bases lining up with TRBD1. CDR3 size: 15 residues. Germline CDR1 is MNHNS and CDR2 is SASEGT. Losses at the gene ends were 1 base for V and 6 bases for J; bases not matched to a gene: 6. The CDR3 sequence is CASSEGTGVIDGYTF. The CDR3 DNA reads as TGTGCCAGCAGTGAAGGGACAGGGGTGATCGATGGCTACACCTTC.

For this clone: Other nucleotide sequences from this sample produce the same CDR3. The CDR3 loop is CASSLGGGTGVYEQYF. The DNA of the CDR3 is TGTGCCAGCAGCTTGGGCGGGGGGACAGGGGTCTACGAGCAGTACTTC. This chain connects TRBV5-5 to TRBJ2-7; 10 bases align to TRBD1. The CDR3 spans 16 residues. CDR1 is SGHKS and CDR2 is YYEKEE in the germline V gene (reference sequence). Losses at the gene ends were 0 bases for V and 3 bases for J; bases not matched to a gene: 6.

The genes are TRBV5-1 and TRBJ1-6; 9 bases align to TRBD1. The trim removed 0 bases at V and 7 bases at J, leaving 2 bases unmatched. From germline, CDR1 is SGHRS and CDR2 YFSETQ. The CDR3 is 15 amino acids. DNA of the CDR3: TGCGCCAGCAGCTTGGGACAGGGGGGAAATTCACCCCTCCACTTT. Residues: CASSLGQGGNSPLHF.

The V call is TRBV5-4, the J call TRBJ2-3; 8 nucleotides align to TRBD2. Germline loops: CDR1 SGHNT, CDR2 YYREEE (reference sequence). The trim removed 0 bases at V and 3 bases at J, leaving 6 bases unmatched. The CDR3 extends over 16 amino acids. CDR3 loop: CASSLGKRGSTDTQYF. The CDR3 nucleotides read TGTGCCAGCAGCTTGGGGAAGCGGGGGAGTACAGATACGCAGTATTTT.

This rearrangement joins TRBV5-1 to TRBJ1-4; 9 bases line up with TRBD1. V trimming: 4 bases; J trimming: 7 bases; junction bases outside the gene matches: 11. CDR1 and CDR2 (germline): SGHRS, YFSETQ. This CDR3 is 16 amino acids long. The CDR3 coding sequence is TGCGCCAGCAGCCCAGACCCACAGGGGGCCCGTGAAAAACTGTTTTTT. It encodes CASSPDPQGAREKLFF.

The chain carries TRBV2 and TRBJ2-2; a weak D match, TRBD1 (6 bases). V was trimmed by 11 bases and J by 4 bases, leaving 26 bases between them. CDR1 is SNHLY, CDR2 FYNNEI, per germline. The CDR3 loop spans 17 amino acids. The chain's CDR3 is CASSRDTPSLGTGELFF. The DNA for the CDR3 is TGTGCCTCCTCCCGGGACACCCCTTCGTTGGGCACCGGGGAGCTGTTTTTT.

The chain combines TRBV2 with TRBJ2-3, with 8 bases that match TRBD2. CDR3 length equals 15 residues. The J segment lost 4 bases and the V segment lost 2 bases, leaving 5 bases of the junction unmatched. Germline loops: CDR1 SNHLY, CDR2 FYNNEI. Here the CDR3 DNA reads TGTGCCAGCAGTGAATGGAGCGGGGGTTCAGATACGCAGTATTTT. Protein sequence: CASSEWSGGSDTQYF.

The gene calls are TRBV5-6 and TRBJ2-7, with 8 bases that match TRBD1. V lost 6 bases, J lost 0 bases, and 8 bases stayed unmatched. Germline values: CDR1 SGHDT, CDR2 YYEEEE. The CDR3 contains 15 residues. The CDR3 loop is CASMGRDRSSYEQYF. CDR3 DNA: TGTGCCAGCATGGGGCGGGACAGGAGCTCCTACGAGCAGTACTTC.

The rearrangement uses TRBV6-6 and TRBJ1-1, with 10 positions matching TRBD1. This CDR3 has 14 amino acids. V shed 6 bases and J 4 bases; nucleotides not matched to a gene: 5. Germline loops: CDR1 MNHNY, CDR2 SVGAGI (reference sequence). CDR3 sequence (DNA): TGTGCCAGCAGGGAGACAGGGGGCTTCACTGAAGCTTTCTTT. It specifies CASRETGGFTEAFF.

The J gene is TRBJ1-2, the V gene TRBV11-2, with D possibly TRBD1 on 5 matching bases. CDR1 is SGHAT, CDR2 FQNNGV, per germline. The CDR3 is 16 amino acids. Trimming removed 2 bases at V and 4 bases at J, with 17 bases between. The CDR3: CASSLSSAGSRYGYTF. The CDR3 nucleotides read TGTGCCAGCAGCTTAAGTTCGGCAGGGTCTCGCTATGGCTACACCTTC.

The chain carries TRBV6-5 and TRBJ2-4, with 8 bases matching TRBD1. Germline V gives CDR1 MNHEY, CDR2 SVGAGI. The length of the CDR3 is 16 residues. The V gene end was trimmed by 3 bases and the J gene end by 0 bases; junction bases not matched to a gene: 4. CDR3 in amino acids: CASSYRGTGAKNIQYF. The CDR3 DNA reads as TGTGCCAGCAGTTATCGAGGGACAGGAGCCAAAAACATTCAGTACTTC.

The V and J genes are TRBV7-3 and TRBJ2-5, with D perhaps matching TRBD2 (7 bases). The CDR3 contains 16 residues. Germline CDR1 reads SGHTA; CDR2 reads FQGTGA. The V end lost 0 bases, the J end lost 7 bases, and 18 bases lay between the germline ends. Here the CDR3 reads CASSLTVGGAPGTQYF. In DNA, the CDR3 is TGTGCCAGCAGCTTAACTGTGGGGGGGGCCCCGGGGACCCAGTACTTC.

V usage is TRBV11-2 and J usage is TRBJ2-4; 7 nucleotides align to TRBD1. J lost 6 bases, V lost 4 bases, and 6 bases had no gene match. Per germline, CDR1 SGHAT and CDR2 FQNNGV. The CDR3 sequence is 14 residues long. The CDR3 nucleotides are TGTGCCAGCAGCTCCGACAGGGTGGGAAACATTCAGTACTTC. Translation gives CASSSDRVGNIQYF.

J is TRBJ1-1 and V is TRBV5-1, with D perhaps matching TRBD1 (5 bases). From germline, CDR1 is SGHRS and CDR2 YFSETQ. V lost 4 bases to trimming and J lost 1 base, with 11 bases between them. CDR3 length equals 14 residues. DNA for the CDR3: TGCGCCAGCAGCCCCGGACATGCGAACACTGAAGCTTTCTTT. Protein sequence: CASSPGHANTEAFF. Full variable domain (remainder filled in from reference TRBV5-1 and TRBJ1-1): KAGVTQTPRYLIKTRGQQVTLSCSPISGHRSVSWYQQTPGQGLQFLFEYFSETQRNKGNFPGRFSGRQFSNSRSEMNVSTLELGDSALYLCASSPGHANTEAFFGQGTRLTVV.

The genes are TRBV6-2 or TRBV6-3 and TRBJ2-7; TRBD2 agrees at 10 bases. Per germline, CDR1 MNHEY and CDR2 SVGEGT. With V trimmed by 5 bases and J by 7 bases, 8 bases remained unmatched. CDR3 length equals 14 residues. CDR3 bases: TGTGCCAGCAGTCTGAGCGGGGGGGCCGGAGAGCAGTACTTC. It translates to CASSLSGGAGEQYF.

V usage is TRBV9 and J usage is TRBJ2-3; 12 nucleotides agree with TRBD2. This CDR3 spans 20 amino acids. Per the germline V gene, CDR1 is SGDLS and CDR2 is YYNGEE. V trimming: 3 bases; J trimming: 3 bases; junction bases outside the gene matches: 17. The chain's CDR3 is CASSALAGGNPWGATDTQYF. The CDR3 region has the DNA TGTGCCAGCAGCGCCCTAGCGGGGGGGAATCCTTGGGGAGCTACAGATACGCAGTATTTT. Drawing the rest from reference TRBV9 and TRBJ2-3, the complete variable domain is DSGVTQTPKHLITATGQRVTLRCSPRSGDLSVYWYQQSLDQGLQFLIQYYNGEERAKGNILERFSAQQFPDLHSELNLSSLELGDSALYFCASSALAGGNPWGATDTQYFGPGTRLTVL.

V gene TRBV7-3 combines with J gene TRBJ2-2; no firm D call. Germline lookup yields CDR1 SGHTA and CDR2 FQGTGA. V dropped 1 base and J dropped 1 base, with 7 bases sitting between them. This CDR3 has 15 amino acids. The CDR3 sequence: CASSLNPGNTGELFF. The CDR3 coding sequence is TGTGCCAGCAGCTTAAATCCCGGGAACACCGGGGAGCTGTTTTTT. Combining the CDR3 with reference TRBV7-3 and TRBJ2-2 gives the whole variable domain GAGVSQTPSNKVTEKGKYVELRCDPISGHTALYWYRQSLGQGPEFLIYFQGTGAADDSGLPNDRFFAVRPEGSVSTLKIQRTERGDSAVYLCASSLNPGNTGELFFGEGSRLTVL.

The rearrangement joins TRBV5-1 to TRBJ2-7; 7 bases line up with TRBD2. The CDR3 spans 13 residues. V gave up 0 bases and J gave up 3 bases; unmatched junction bases: 0. Looked up from germline, CDR1 is SGHRS and CDR2 is YFSETQ. CDR3 in DNA: TGCGCCAGCAGCTTGGTAGCGGGCTACGAGCAGTACTTC. Translation: CASSLVAGYEQYF.

V usage is TRBV10-3 and J usage is TRBJ2-1; 12 positions agree with TRBD2. The J segment lost 6 bases and the V segment lost 9 bases, leaving 6 bases of the junction unmatched. Germline V gene data show CDR1 as ENHRY and CDR2 as SYGVKD. The CDR3 spans 14 residues. The CDR3 is CAISSGGAPNEQFF. The CDR3 DNA follows: TGTGCCATTTCTAGCGGGGGGGCACCCAATGAGCAGTTCTTC.